The source of this T cell receptor (beta chain) is a study of cytomegalovirus exposure and HLA in healthy donors. Overall study results and limits: Reportedly, TCR beta sequences accurately predicted HLA-A and HLA-B alleles in most subjects.

PCR used 60 Vbeta primers and 13 Jbeta primers. Repertoires were generated with immunoSEQ multiplex PCR, while TCRdb's copy carries only in-frame clones and drops some. The sample consists of about 170,000 clones, around three quarters of them appearing once. Concerning this clone: The antigen is unknown.

Unrecorded immune exposures were likely, despite nominal health at sampling. V gave up 3 bases and J gave up 2 bases; unmatched junction bases: 6. The CDR3 runs to 16 residues. The germline V gene has CDR1 MGHRA and CDR2 YSYEKL. The gene calls are TRBV4-1 and TRBJ1-3; 8 bases align to TRBD1. The sequence came from a man aged 40-49 years in good health and CMV-seropositive. Sequencing used PBMCs. Here the CDR3 reads CASSHPPDRAGNTIYF. CDR3 sequence (DNA): TGCGCCAGCAGCCATCCCCCGGACAGGGCTGGAAACACCATATATTTT.